These T cell receptor beta chains were read from a single sample in a study of blood T cell repertoires in COVID-19. Sequencing used immunoSEQ multiplex PCR; TCRdb keeps in-frame clones, though not all of them. Of tens of thousands of clones in the sample, around 87% were seen once. The source material was PBMCs or T cells enriched from blood (not recorded which). The receptors were gathered from a woman aged 45-59 years who had recovered from COVID-19. The conserved cysteine and the conserved F or W are not part of the CDR3 here. The order of the fields is V gene, J gene, clone size, CDR3 protein. Expanded clones get a size class; other rows say once, few or many, or leave the size out.

v_gene: TRBV6-2/TRBV6-3
j_gene: TRBJ1-4
abundance: -
CDR3aa: ASSYGNWGEKLF

v_gene: TRBV24-1
j_gene: TRBJ1-5
abundance: -
CDR3aa: ATSEGGRYNQPQH

v_gene: TRBV29-1
j_gene: TRBJ1-3
abundance: -
CDR3aa: SVEGTAGNTIY

v_gene: TRBV19
j_gene: TRBJ2-1
abundance: -
CDR3aa: ASRTTSGDYNEQF

v_gene: TRBV4-2
j_gene: TRBJ2-2
abundance: -
CDR3aa: ASSQGQGEKLMF

v_gene: TRBV28
j_gene: TRBJ1-6
abundance: few
CDR3aa: ASSSGGGRSPLH

v_gene: TRBV27
j_gene: TRBJ1-2
abundance: -
CDR3aa: ASGSTGANYGYT

v_gene: TRBV5-4
j_gene: TRBJ1-2
abundance: -
CDR3aa: ASSLVTGNGYT

v_gene: TRBV18
j_gene: TRBJ1-4
abundance: few
CDR3aa: ASSPFPDRNEKLF

v_gene: TRBV7-7
j_gene: TRBJ2-1
abundance: -
CDR3aa: ASSLGGGTYNEQF

v_gene: TRBV3-1/TRBV3-2
j_gene: TRBJ2-5
abundance: few
CDR3aa: ASSHRTGGWETQY

v_gene: TRBV5-6
j_gene: TRBJ2-3
abundance: -
CDR3aa: ASSWGQITDTQY

v_gene: TRBV4-3
j_gene: TRBJ1-1
abundance: -
CDR3aa: ASSQDLTGGDRAF

v_gene: TRBV4-3
j_gene: TRBJ1-4
abundance: -
CDR3aa: ASSQGQMNEKLF

v_gene: TRBV7-8
j_gene: TRBJ1-1
abundance: -
CDR3aa: ASSNLGTKDTEAF

v_gene: TRBV5-1
j_gene: TRBJ1-1
abundance: few
CDR3aa: ASSLMRGRLNTEAF

v_gene: TRBV30
j_gene: TRBJ1-1
abundance: -
CDR3aa: AWSVGAGVTEAF

v_gene: TRBV27
j_gene: TRBJ1-2
abundance: -
CDR3aa: ASRPGTAFYGYT

v_gene: TRBV28
j_gene: TRBJ2-7
abundance: -
CDR3aa: ASSAIGTGRRYEQY

v_gene: TRBV3-1/TRBV3-2
j_gene: TRBJ2-7
abundance: -
CDR3aa: ASSQNMAVPYEQY

v_gene: TRBV2
j_gene: TRBJ1-1
abundance: -
CDR3aa: ASRLDMVPEAF

v_gene: TRBV3-1/TRBV3-2
j_gene: TRBJ2-4
abundance: -
CDR3aa: ASSPRSGASLTKNIQY

v_gene: TRBV3-1/TRBV3-2
j_gene: TRBJ1-2
abundance: -
CDR3aa: ASSQEVSGDGYT

v_gene: TRBV5-4
j_gene: TRBJ1-3
abundance: few
CDR3aa: ASSEGTSGNTIY

v_gene: TRBV6-5
j_gene: TRBJ2-7
abundance: -
CDR3aa: ASSYSIGTRSYEQY

v_gene: TRBV24-1
j_gene: TRBJ1-5
abundance: -
CDR3aa: ATSDPDRGVH

v_gene: TRBV19
j_gene: TRBJ1-1
abundance: -
CDR3aa: ATRDRDTEAF

v_gene: TRBV7-9
j_gene: TRBJ1-2
abundance: -
CDR3aa: ASSDGGRGSYGYT

v_gene: TRBV10-2
j_gene: TRBJ2-3
abundance: -
CDR3aa: ASSGTSGSQY